This TCR beta chain was captured in a study of vaccination and CD4 T cells after COVID-19. Looking at the study overall: The convalescents comprised six males and four females, two of them Hispanic. Whole-study results and caveats: Convalescent patients had 304 of 307 vaccine-specific clones showing spike mono-reactivity.

An Oncomine TCR Beta short-read assay was used to sequence the DNA from cultured CD4+ T cells. TCRdb re-called the PCR reads with MiXCR, one entry per CDR3 protein. This repertoire shows thousands of distinct CDR3 sequences, approximately 48% found once; its top ten account for roughly 8.1%. The germline V gene encodes CDR1 SGHTA and CDR2 FQGTGA. The V gene end was trimmed by 5 bases and the J gene end by 6 bases; junction bases not matched to a gene: 2. The CDR3 runs to 15 residues. Notes on this clonotype: Its antigen is not known.

As for treatment: roughly ten-day PBMC culture with coronavirus spike peptide pools or control peptides (ViraFEST assay). Sequences were obtained from CD4+ T cells from blood, cultured in vitro. The sequence came from a human donor who had recovered from COVID-19. This chain joins TRBV7-3 and TRBJ2-2; 14 nucleotides match TRBD2. This CDR3 reads CASSPGLAGAGELFF. The CDR3 nucleotides read TGTGCCAGCAGCCCGGGACTAGCGGGAGCCGGGGAGCTGTTTTTT.